Listed below are T cell receptor beta chains from one sample, sequenced in a study of breast tumors, draining lymph nodes, adjacent tissues. TCRdb independently ran MiXCR on the multiplex PCR reads; one entry per CDR3 protein. The sample carries tens of thousands of distinct CDR3 sequences, less than 55% recorded once. Sequenced material: breast tumor tissue. The receptors here all came from a female donor with breast cancer. Some clones in this sample may be carry-over from other donors' samples. CDR3s include the opening cysteine and the closing phenylalanine or tryptophan. D genes are given only for firm matches. The size field is filled for only some rows; it gives once, few, many or a size class.

J gene	D gene	V gene	clone size	CDR3 DNA	CDR3 protein
TRBJ1-4	.	TRBV20-1	many	TGCAGTGCTCCCGGACCGCAAGTTAATGAAAAACTGTTTTTT	CSAPGPQVNEKLFF
TRBJ2-3	.	TRBV15	.	TGTGCCACCAGCAGCCGTGTCCGCGGGGATGGCACAGATACGCAGTATTTT	CATSSRVRGDGTDTQYF
TRBJ2-5	TRBD2	TRBV7-9	.	TGTGCCAGCAGCCGTGAAAGAGCGGGAGGGCCGGAAGAGACCCAGTACTTC	CASSRERAGGPEETQYF
TRBJ2-7	TRBD2	TRBV20-1	many	TGCAGTGCTAGAGATCCGGGGACTAGCGGTTACGAGCAGTACTTC	CSARDPGTSGYEQYF
TRBJ2-3	.	TRBV10-1	.	TGCGCCAGAAAAATAGCGGTAAACACAGATACGCAGTATTTT	CARKIAVNTDTQYF
TRBJ2-2	.	TRBV9	many	TGTGCCAGCAGCGTAGACATTTCGAACACCGGGGAGCTGTTTTTT	CASSVDISNTGELFF
TRBJ2-1	.	TRBV7-9	many	TGTGCCAGCAGCTTGGATACGACCTACAATGAGCAGTTCTTC	CASSLDTTYNEQFF
TRBJ2-3	.	TRBV2	many	TGTGCCAGCACGAGGGTGGATACGCAGTATTTT	CASTRVDTQYF
TRBJ2-4	.	TRBV20-1	few	TGCAGTGCAATCGTGACAGGCGGAATTCCGTACTTC	CSAIVTGGIPYF
TRBJ1-2	.	TRBV6-1	many	TGTGCCAGCAGATACGGGGAGGGGGGCTACTATGGCTACACCTTC	CASRYGEGGYYGYTF
TRBJ2-1	.	TRBV5-8	many	TGTGCCAGCAGCTTGGCCCTGCAGTTCTTC	CASSLALQFF
TRBJ1-6	TRBD1	TRBV2	.	TGTGCCAGCAGCCAATTGGACAGGAGGGATAATTCACCCCTCCACTTT	CASSQLDRRDNSPLHF
TRBJ2-1	.	TRBV20-1	.	TGCGGTCTCCGATTTCGGAATGAGCAGCTCTTC	CGLRFRNEQLF
TRBJ1-6	.	TRBV7-3	many	TGTGCCAGCAGCTTAGACGGGGGAAATTCACCCCTCCACTTT	CASSLDGGNSPLHF
TRBJ1-5	TRBD1	TRBV19	many	TGTGCCAGTAGTCCGGGGACAGTCGAGGGGCAGCCCCAGCATTTT	CASSPGTVEGQPQHF
TRBJ1-3	.	TRBV30	many	TGTGCCTGGAGCCAAGGGTCTCCAAGCTCTGGAAACACCATATATTTT	CAWSQGSPSSGNTIYF
TRBJ2-1	TRBD2	TRBV11-2	many	TGTGCCAGCAGCAGTTTAGCGGGACCCCCTAGCAATGAGCAGTTCTTC	CASSSLAGPPSNEQFF
TRBJ2-1	TRBD1	TRBV7-3	many	TGTGCCAGCAGCACGGCCGGGACAGGGCTTGGAAATGAGCAGTTCTTC	CASSTAGTGLGNEQFF
TRBJ1-6	TRBD1	TRBV9	.	TGTGCCAGCAGCGAGTCGGGGACAGATAATTCACCCCTCCACTTT	CASSESGTDNSPLHF
TRBJ1-6	.	TRBV20-1	.	TGCAGTGCTAGACAGCAGGAGGGCTCACCCCTCCACTTT	CSARQQEGSPLHF